This T cell receptor beta chain was observed in a study of cytomegalovirus exposure and HLA in healthy donors (dated by TCRdb to the late 2010s). For context, the study as a whole: According to an earlier analysis of a few hundred of the donors, some 180 million T cells yielded 120 million or so unique TCR beta sequences and less than 300 Gb of sequence data. An early release that covered 500 to 800 HLA-typed donors contained 250 to 350 gigabases of sequencing data and around 85 million unique TCR sequences. Of the 300 to 450 genotyped donors, 81% fell in the genetic ancestry cluster associated with self-reported Caucasian donors. The study was designed to test whether signatures of past pathogen exposure could be identified by cataloging public T cell receptors. Using immunosequencing, the study profiled T cell repertoires from about 650 subjects and related those repertoires to cytomegalovirus serostatus. A separate validation cohort of 90 to 150 different subjects was used in addition to the approximately 700-subject first cohort. High-throughput TCR immunosequencing, statistical association of individual TCRs with disease status, and machine learning were combined to predict cytomegalovirus infection status. In a later analysis, previously published TCR beta repertoires from about 640 donors were re-analyzed and high-resolution HLA genotyping was added so that TCR occurrence patterns could be studied. Rather than using new phenotypic data, the later analysis identified candidate immune exposures from TCR beta sequences and from how often those sequences occurred across donors. In an earlier analysis of 500 to 650 of the donors, high-throughput TCR beta sequencing was used to judge whether each TCR beta V gene segment behaved as functional or pseudogenic. Donor age, sex, ethnicity and CMV serostatus were compiled alongside the repertoire data. Genome-wide SNP genotypes for about 65% of the 666 donors were used in a later genetic analysis, which treated that subset as a discovery cohort. Every discovery cohort repertoire had been produced on one sequencing platform. Class I and class II HLA loci were covered by the typing at four-digit resolution. The number of typed donors differed by locus: about 620-640 for A, B, C, DRB1 and DQB1; 500 to 550 for DQA1; around 580 for DPA1; and around 490 for DPB1. Roughly five DR-DQ haplotypes were handled as single units for association and clustering because linkage in the cohort was strong. Across approximately 400 genotyped donors of the cohort, an average of about 240,000 unique TCR beta nucleotide sequences per donor were sequenced, and approximately 19% of those sequences were non-productive. What the work shows at the level of the full study, not this receptor alone: Assigning TCR associations to individual alleles was difficult when HLA alleles, especially DR and DQ, strongly co-occurred. It was suggested by the authors that the approach could potentially be generalized to other disease states and immunological phenotypes. Some IMGT-functional V segments, including TRBV6-2 and TRBV6-3, could not be distinguished by the 87-base-pair reads and were therefore excluded. In the study, some 160 TCR beta chains were listed as associated with cytomegalovirus. A later analysis found that most CMV-associated TCR beta chains appeared HLA-restricted, with HLA associations seemingly driven largely by CMV exposure. This cohort had only TCR beta chains sequenced, and the lack of alpha or paired-chain data limited which features could be detected. A further reported finding was that TCR beta sequences accurately predicted the HLA-A and HLA-B alleles for most subjects in the first cohort. Immune exposure information for the cohort was limited to CMV serostatus. Presence/absence analyses assumed roughly uniform sequencing depth across donors, an assumption that may not hold. In a later analysis, several top co-occurrence clusters were reported to appear linked to parvovirus B19, influenza, CMV and Epstein-Barr virus. A few of the identified cytomegalovirus-associated TCR beta chains were confirmed in vitro to be specific for cytomegalovirus antigens. Because counts were too low, more than 15 rarely observed V segments, including chromosome 9 orphons, were left out of the earlier analysis of 587 of the donors. A cluster of highly shared sequence variants was judged likely to represent a technical artifact of the sequencing pipeline. Linkage disequilibrium might explain the correlated functional status among segregating V segments, but an unknown experimental factor could not be ruled out. In a later analysis, some 17,000 TCR beta sequences were associated with specific HLA alleles at a false discovery rate of 0.05. In a later analysis, the rate of TCR association differed among HLA loci, with DRB1 alleles having the most associated TCRs and HLA-C alleles having the fewest. Compared with equally common non-associated chains, HLA-associated TCR beta chains in a later analysis were more clonally expanded and had lower generation probabilities. Because HLA typing was unavailable for some donors at each locus, only the typed subset was used in association tests. Compared with the roughly 600-donor mean, donors in an Asian-associated ancestry cluster had fewer N-insertions in productive TCRs, according to a later genetic analysis. Cytomegalovirus status was reported to be diagnosed by the classifier with high specificity and sensitivity in both the original and validation cohorts. A later genetic analysis associated a missense DCLRE1C variant with V-gene and J-gene trimming of TCR beta chains, and an independent cohort replicated the association. Most TCR sequences were observed very rarely across donors, whereas some public TCRs were present in many individuals. In an earlier analysis of fewer than 700 of the donors, most TCR beta V segments appeared in productive rearrangements about 87% or about 30% of the time, broadly matching IMGT annotations.

After removal of 5 bases from V and 0 bases from J, the junction retains 9 bases not matched to a gene. The germline V gene (reference sequence) supplies CDR1 SEHNR and CDR2 FQNEAQ. The CDR3 contains 16 residues, cysteine and phenylalanine counted. Only CDR3 DNA remains: 48 bases, in frame from the first base. In total, 500 to 700 healthy bone marrow donors made up the cohort. Cohort members were all nominally healthy when sampled, although unrecorded immune exposures were likely present. The donor was CMV seronegative and was included in the group of a few hundred seronegative cohort members. Every donor gave a peripheral blood sample, and the peripheral blood mononuclear cells from that sample were used for TCR beta sequencing. Genomic DNA extraction from the blood cell samples was performed with the Qiagen DNeasy Blood Extraction Kit. Library prep was done by the immunoSEQ multiplex PCR assay. A mixture of 60 forward primers for TCR Vbeta segments and 13 reverse primers for TCR Jbeta segments was used in the multiplex PCR. The CDR3 region of rearranged TCR beta genes was amplified from genomic DNA by a multiplex PCR assay. Amplified TCR beta libraries were sequenced as 87-base-pair reads on the Illumina HiSeq System. The original pipeline was this. A later analysis counted about 80 million unique TCR beta chains across the 640 or so repertoires, and roughly 11 million of these chains were shared by at least two donors. A nearest-neighbor algorithm error-corrected the raw reads and collapsed the reads into unique sequences, merging closely related sequences to remove PCR and sequencing errors. To assign V, D and J gene segments, CDR3 sequences were aligned to IMGT reference sequences. Each retained sequence needed at least a six-nucleotide match to both a V gene segment and a J gene segment. Rearrangements were classified as productive when the CDR3 lacked stop codons and remained in frame with V and J, and all other rearrangements were classified as non-productive. Following IMGT convention, CDR3 was defined as the stretch from the second conserved V-encoded cysteine to the conserved J-encoded phenylalanine. The earlier analysis of approximately 500 of the donors excluded sequences that lacked an unambiguous match to a single V gene segment. An earlier analysis of fewer than 650 of the donors classified V segments as functional when productive rearrangements were above 56.7% and as segregating when the standard deviation between donors was above 5%. A statistical classification framework was built to diagnose cytomegalovirus status from the catalog of TCR beta chain sequences. V and J gene assignment, in a later analysis, came from comparing TCR nucleotide sequences with IMGT/GENE-DB human TR gene sequences. The TCRdist pipeline was used in a later analysis to assign CDR3 sequences and most-parsimonious VDJ recombination scenarios. A later analysis defined each TCR beta chain by its CDR3 amino acid sequence plus V-gene family, and excluded reads lacking a unique V-gene family. A later analysis removed 592 highly shared, low-generation-probability nucleotide sequences to deal with suspected cross-contamination and a sequencing artifact. For each public chain, a later analysis derived a clonal expansion index from normalized ranks of inferred template counts within each repertoire. Generation probabilities in a later analysis came from a VDJ recombination model fitted to out-of-frame rearrangements, and those results were checked against IGoR. Hypergeometric tests were used in a later analysis to score TCR-TCR, TCR-HLA and TCR-CMV co-occurrence, with a repertoire-size bias correction applied to the TCR pairs. A later analysis estimated false discovery rates by permuting HLA or CMV assignments 20 times. In a later analysis, co-occurring TCRs were grouped using DBSCAN, with TCRdist sequence similarity added in when clustering inside HLA-allele-positive subsets. Repertoires with fewer than 30,000 or more than 120,000 public chains were left out of co-occurrence clustering, as were a handful of repertoires with anomalous nucleotide sharing. The table was pulled from immuneACCESS by TCRdb, which kept in-frame rearrangements only. Such tables lose some clones; where checked, under half of the loss comes from unresolved V genes, and the rest has no known cause. V and J calls and clone size follow that table, whereas D and trimming were derived from the DNA. Counted in this sample were tens of thousands of clones; under 85% of them appeared once. The leading ten clones occupy around 3% of the sample.

About this clone: Its antigen is unknown. There are no base qualities to consult, and no much larger clone falls within one base.

The sequenced material came from PBMCs. In this chain, TRBV7-9 is recombined with TRBJ2-7; 8 middle bases align to TRBD1. This receptor was taken from a man aged 25 to 40 in good health and CMV-seronegative. The CDR3 loop reads CASSPTTGESSYEQYF. Read as DNA, the sequence is TGTGCCAGCAGCCCGACGACAGGGGAGAGCTCCTACGAGCAGTACTTC.